These 24 T cell receptor beta chains were sequenced from one sample in a study of CD8 T cells in ankylosing spondylitis. These receptors' targets are unknown. Study outcomes and limitations: There was a TCR beta motif, made of 7 to 9 highly homologous variants, that appeared characteristic of ankylosing spondylitis blood.

MiXCR, run by TCRdb on the 5' RACE reads, gives a single entry per CDR3 protein. Among approximately 300,000 distinct CDR3 sequences, less than 10% were seen once, and the ten largest hold roughly 15%. Sequencing used blood, either unsorted or a sorted T cell fraction (not recorded which). Receptors were obtained from a male donor with ankylosing spondylitis.

The V and J genes are TRBV15 and TRBJ1-5, with D maybe TRBD1 (5 bases). V was trimmed by 6 bases and J by 4 bases, leaving 16 bases between them. Germline lookup yields CDR1 LNHNV and CDR2 YYDKDF (reference sequence). The CDR3 totals 15 residues. CDR3 sequence (DNA): TGTGCCACCAGTCCGGACCGCAGGGTAAATCAGCCCCAGCATTTT. Translated: CATSPDRRVNQPQHF. Full variable domain (remainder filled in from reference TRBV15 and TRBJ1-5): DAMVIQNPRYQVTQFGKPVTLSCSQTLNHNVMYWYQQKSSQAPKLLFHYYDKDFNNEADTPDNFQSRRPNTSFCFLDIRSPGLGDTAMYLCATSPDRRVNQPQHFGDGTRLSIL.

This clonotype was seen ten or more times. The chain recombines TRBV5-1 with TRBJ2-1, with 14 bases aligning to TRBD2. Germline V gene lookup returns CDR1 SGHRS and CDR2 YFSETQ. The CDR3 consists of 15 residues. V lost 4 bases, J lost 7 bases, and 4 bases stayed unmatched. The CDR3 here is CASSLRTSGRNEQFF. The CDR3 DNA sequence: TGCGCCAGCAGCCTCCGGACTAGCGGGAGGAATGAGCAGTTCTTC.

In its sample, this clonotype was seen many times. The chain carries TRBV7-9 and TRBJ2-1; D call uncertain. The CDR3 runs 14 residues. V was trimmed by 0 bases and J by 4 bases, leaving 7 bases between them. The germline V gene encodes CDR1 SEHNR and CDR2 FQNEAQ (reference sequence). The CDR3 DNA sequence: TGTGCCAGCAGCTTAGCAACAGATTACAATGAGCAGTTCTTC. Translation gives CASSLATDYNEQFF. The whole variable domain, remainder taken from reference TRBV7-9 and TRBJ2-1, is DTGVSQNPRHKITKRGQNVTFRCDPISEHNRLYWYRQTLGQGPEFLTYFQNEAQLEKSRLLSDRFSAERPKGSFSTLEIQRTEQGDSAMYLCASSLATDYNEQFFGPGTRLTVL.

Only a few counts were recorded for this clonotype. The V call is TRBV29-1, the J call TRBJ1-2; D perhaps matches TRBD1 (6 bases). Looked up from germline, CDR1 is SQVTM and CDR2 is ANQGSEA. This CDR3 is built from 13 residues. V lost 4 bases to trimming and J lost 6 bases, with 15 bases between them. CDR3 nucleotides: TGCAGCGTTGGCGATACAGGGTCCCATGGCTACACCTTC. Protein sequence: CSVGDTGSHGYTF.

This clonotype has a handful of counts. This chain joins TRBV7-2 and TRBJ1-4; TRBD1 might be the D (5 bases). CDR1 is SGHTA, CDR2 FQGNSA, per germline. CDR3 length: 16 residues. The V end was cut by 6 bases, the J end by 0 bases, with 14 bases between. CDR3 sequence reads: CASSPNGGATNEKLFF. CDR3 bases: TGTGCCAGCAGTCCGAACGGGGGGGCAACTAATGAAAAACTGTTTTTT.

This chain links TRBV21-1 with TRBJ2-7. TRBV21-1 is listed as a pseudogene. The CDR3 has 14 amino acids. The CDR3 is CASSTLADLYEQYF. The CDR3 nucleotides read TGTGCCAGCAGCACCCTTGCTGATCTCTACGAGCAGTACTTC.

This sequence joins TRBV18 and TRBJ2-7; D possibly matches TRBD1 or TRBD2 (5 bases each). The germline V gene encodes CDR1 KGHSH and CDR2 LQKENI. The CDR3 is 15 amino acids. Trimming left V 4 bases short and J 2 bases short, with 15 bases between. CDR3 in amino acids: CASSRVRSGPYEQYF. The CDR3, as DNA: TGTGCCAGCTCACGAGTCCGATCGGGGCCCTACGAGCAGTACTTC.

The gene calls are TRBV5-4 and TRBJ2-1; D is perhaps TRBD2 (6 bases). V lost 4 bases, J lost 1 base, and 15 bases lay in between. The CDR3 consists of 16 residues. Germline V gene data show CDR1 as SGHNT and CDR2 as YYREEE (reference sequence). CDR3 protein: CASSDSGAESYNEQFF. Written as DNA, the CDR3 is TGTGCCAGCAGCGATAGCGGAGCGGAGTCCTACAATGAGCAGTTCTTC.

The rearrangement uses TRBV9 and TRBJ2-6, with D possibly being TRBD2 (6 bases). The CDR3 spans 15 residues. Germline V gives CDR1 SGDLS, CDR2 YYNGEE. V was clipped by 5 bases and J by 3 bases, with 12 bases between them. CDR3 loop: CASRLGTDGANVLTF. The DNA of the CDR3 is TGTGCCAGCAGATTGGGGACTGATGGGGCCAACGTCCTGACTTTC.

There are many counts of this clonotype. The gene calls are TRBV20-1 and TRBJ1-1; D call uncertain. The V gene's germline CDR1 is DFQATT and CDR2 SNEGSKA (reference sequence). The CDR3 is made up of 10 amino acids. The V gene lost 3 bases and the J gene lost 3 bases, with 2 bases spanning the gap. The CDR3 region is CSASYTEAFF. As DNA, the CDR3 is TGCAGTGCTAGTTACACTGAAGCTTTCTTT.

This clonotype came up many times. This chain joins TRBV7-9 and TRBJ2-1; 8 nucleotides match TRBD2. Germline V gives CDR1 SEHNR, CDR2 FQNEAQ (reference sequence). The CDR3 length is 17 residues. The trim removed 4 bases at V and 3 bases at J, leaving 11 bases unmatched. CDR3 in DNA: TGTGCCAGCAGCTCAGAGGAGGGGACTAGAGGCTACAATGAGCAGTTCTTC. Its translation is CASSSEEGTRGYNEQFF.

This chain joins TRBV12-3 or TRBV12-4 and TRBJ1-1, with TRBD1 matching 7 bases. Trimming took 5 bases from V and 1 from J; bases not matched to a gene: 4. The CDR3 extends over 14 amino acids. The CDR3 DNA sequence: TGTGCCAGCAGTCTCGACAGGGCGAACACTGAAGCTTTCTTT. It encodes CASSLDRANTEAFF.

This clonotype was seen a few times. This chain uses TRBV11-1 with TRBJ2-7; D possibly uses TRBD1 or TRBD2 (5 bases each). The CDR3 length is 16 residues. The V gene's germline CDR1 is SGHAT and CDR2 FQDESV (reference sequence). V lost 5 bases to trimming and J lost 4 bases, with 21 bases between them. This chain's CDR3 is CASSPGTLGSAYEQYF. In DNA form, the CDR3 reads TGTGCCAGCAGCCCGGGGACCTTAGGGTCTGCGTACGAGCAGTACTTC.

This clonotype has a count of ten or more. The chain is built from TRBV2 and TRBJ1-4; the D is unclear. The CDR3 consists of 13 residues. CDR1 is SNHLY, CDR2 FYNNEI, per germline. The ends were cut back, 6 bases at V and 0 bases at J, with 5 bases in the middle. The CDR3, as DNA: TGTGCCAGCAGGGTAGCAACTAATGAAAAACTGTTTTTT. This encodes CASRVATNEKLFF.

This clonotype came up many times. This chain connects TRBV5-1 to TRBJ2-7; D unclear. The CDR3 length is 13 residues. The V gene's germline CDR1 is SGHRS and CDR2 YFSETQ. Trimming pared 1 base from V and 5 bases from J, leaving 10 bases between. The CDR3 DNA reads as TGCGCCAGCAGCTTGATAGGGATCGACGAGCAGTACTTC. This translates into CASSLIGIDEQYF.

This clonotype was picked up many times. The rearrangement uses TRBV7-8 and TRBJ2-3, with TRBD2 matching over 7 bases. This CDR3 is built from 16 residues. The V gene's germline CDR1 is SGHVS and CDR2 FQNEAQ. The V segment lost 4 bases and the J segment 4 bases; nucleotides outside the gene matches: 11. The CDR3 coding sequence is TGTGCCAGCAGCTCTCCGGCCCCGGGAGGCCCAGATACGCAGTATTTT. Translating gives CASSSPAPGGPDTQYF.

This clonotype was recorded many times. V is TRBV7-3 and J is TRBJ2-1; D is unclear. The CDR3 is 12 residues long. Trimming stripped 4 bases from V and 8 bases from J, with 9 bases between. Looked up from germline, CDR1 is SGHTA and CDR2 is FQGTGA. The CDR3 nucleotides read TGTGCCAGCAGCTCCGGGTACGATGAGCAGTTCTTC. The encoded protein is CASSSGYDEQFF.

This clonotype was recorded many times. V usage is TRBV5-1 and J usage is TRBJ1-1, with D tentatively TRBD1 (6 bases). Trimming took 0 bases from V and 4 from J, leaving 16 bases between them. The CDR3 contains 16 residues. Germline V gene lookup returns CDR1 SGHRS and CDR2 YFSETQ. The CDR3, as DNA: TGCGCCAGCAGCTTGGGCCCTCGGGGCAGGGGCACTGAAGCTTTCTTT. Translating gives CASSLGPRGRGTEAFF.

This clonotype showed up many times. J is TRBJ1-5 and V is TRBV20-1, with 8 bases aligning to TRBD1. Germline V lookup: CDR1 DFQATT, CDR2 SNEGSKA (reference sequence). The V gene end was trimmed by 7 bases and the J gene end by 2 bases; junction bases not matched to a gene: 4. The CDR3 spans 13 residues. The CDR3 is CSVTQGGNQPQHF. The CDR3, as DNA: TGCAGTGTTACACAGGGGGGCAATCAGCCCCAGCATTTT.

The rearrangement links TRBV7-8 to TRBJ2-1, with D perhaps matching TRBD1 (6 bases). Germline assignment: CDR1 SGHVS and CDR2 FQNEAQ. The ends were cut back, 4 bases at V and 6 bases at J, with 10 bases in the middle. The CDR3 has 13 residues. This CDR3 is CASSSIRGNEQFF. In DNA, the CDR3 is TGTGCCAGCAGCTCTATCAGGGGCAATGAGCAGTTCTTC. The variable domain in full, with the rest retrieved from reference TRBV7-8 and TRBJ2-1, is GAGVSQSPRYKVAKRGQDVALRCDPISGHVSLFWYQQALGQGPEFLTYFQNEAQLDKSGLPSDRFFAERPEGSVSTLKIQRTQQEDSAVYLCASSSIRGNEQFFGPGTRLTVL.

This clonotype was seen more than once but under ten times. The rearrangement links TRBV11-2 to TRBJ2-3; 8 nucleotides align to TRBD1. Trimming at V came to 0 bases and at J to 3 bases, leaving 5 bases not matched to a gene. This CDR3 contains 16 residues. Germline CDR1 and CDR2: SGHAT and FQNNGV. The CDR3 spells CASSLDPGQETDTQYF. The CDR3 coding sequence is TGTGCCAGCAGCTTAGATCCGGGACAGGAAACAGATACGCAGTATTTT.

This clonotype has more than one count but fewer than ten. The chain couples TRBV7-6 to TRBJ2-7, with 11 bases matching TRBD2. This CDR3 is 16 amino acids long. The V gene's germline CDR1 is SGHVS and CDR2 FNYEAQ. Unmatched junction bases numbered 7, after V lost 4 bases and J lost 2 bases. CDR3 coding DNA: TGTGCCAGCAGCTCCCCTAGCGGGAGGCACCCCTACGAGCAGTACTTC. The encoded protein is CASSSPSGRHPYEQYF.

The chain couples TRBV7-9 to TRBJ2-1; D is undetermined. This CDR3 comprises 12 residues. Trimming cost V 1 base and J 9 bases, with 7 bases left between them. CDR1 is SEHNR and CDR2 is FQNEAQ in the germline V gene (reference sequence). As DNA, the CDR3 is TGTGCCAGCAGCTTAGACGCGCGTGAGCAGTTCTTC. Its translation: CASSLDAREQFF.

The sample holds a few counts of this clonotype. The genes are TRBV3-1 and TRBJ2-3; 8 bases agree with TRBD2. V was clipped by 2 bases and J by 4 bases; unmatched bases: 8. From germline, CDR1 is LGHDT and CDR2 YNNKEL (reference sequence). There are 16 residues in the CDR3. The CDR3 loop reads CASSQRGAGAADTQYF. The DNA of the CDR3 is TGTGCCAGCAGCCAAAGAGGAGCGGGAGCGGCAGATACGCAGTATTTT.